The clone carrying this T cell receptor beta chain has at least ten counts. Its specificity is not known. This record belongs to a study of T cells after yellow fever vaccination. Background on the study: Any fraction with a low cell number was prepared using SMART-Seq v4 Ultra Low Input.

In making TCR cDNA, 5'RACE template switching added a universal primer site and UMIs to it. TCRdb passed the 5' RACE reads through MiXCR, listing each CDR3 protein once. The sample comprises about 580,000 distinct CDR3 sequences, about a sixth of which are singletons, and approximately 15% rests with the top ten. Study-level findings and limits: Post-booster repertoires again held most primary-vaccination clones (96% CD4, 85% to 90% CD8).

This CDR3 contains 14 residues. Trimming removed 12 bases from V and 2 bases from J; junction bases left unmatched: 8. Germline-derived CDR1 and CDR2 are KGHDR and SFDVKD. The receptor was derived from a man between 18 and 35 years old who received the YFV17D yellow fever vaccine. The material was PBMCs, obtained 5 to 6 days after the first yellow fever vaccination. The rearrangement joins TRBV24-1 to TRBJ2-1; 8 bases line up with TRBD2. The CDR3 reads CAAGPGGAYNEQFF. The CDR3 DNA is TGTGCCGCCGGGCCCGGGGGGGCCTACAATGAGCAGTTCTTC.